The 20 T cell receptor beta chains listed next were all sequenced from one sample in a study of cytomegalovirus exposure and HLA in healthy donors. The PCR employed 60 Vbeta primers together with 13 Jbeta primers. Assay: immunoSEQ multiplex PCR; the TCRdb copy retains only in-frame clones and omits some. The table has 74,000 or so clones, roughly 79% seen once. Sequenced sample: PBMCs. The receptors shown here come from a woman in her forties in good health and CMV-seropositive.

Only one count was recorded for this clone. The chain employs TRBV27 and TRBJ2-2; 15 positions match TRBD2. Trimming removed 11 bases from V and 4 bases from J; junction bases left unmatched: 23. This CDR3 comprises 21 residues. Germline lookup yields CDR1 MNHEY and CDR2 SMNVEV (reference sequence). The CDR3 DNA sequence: TGTGCCGTCCTCCGGGAGGGGGGACTAGCGGGAGGAGGGTTCGGCACCGGGGAGCTGTTTTTT. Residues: CAVLREGGLAGGGFGTGELFF.

The CDR3 reads CASMAGREAFF. The CDR3 DNA reads TGTGCCAGCATGGCAGGAAGGGAAGCTTTCTTT. The chain combines TRBV2 with TRBJ1-1; no reliable D call. Germline CDR1 reads SNHLY; CDR2 reads FYNNEI. The CDR3 has 11 residues. The germline V and J ends were trimmed by 7 bases and 8 bases, with 11 bases remaining between them.

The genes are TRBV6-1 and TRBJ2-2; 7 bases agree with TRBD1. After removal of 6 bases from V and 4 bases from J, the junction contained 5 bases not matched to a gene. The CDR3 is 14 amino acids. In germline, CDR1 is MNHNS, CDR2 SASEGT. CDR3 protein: CASRGQTATGELFF. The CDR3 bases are TGTGCCAGCAGGGGACAGACGGCCACCGGGGAGCTGTTTTTT.

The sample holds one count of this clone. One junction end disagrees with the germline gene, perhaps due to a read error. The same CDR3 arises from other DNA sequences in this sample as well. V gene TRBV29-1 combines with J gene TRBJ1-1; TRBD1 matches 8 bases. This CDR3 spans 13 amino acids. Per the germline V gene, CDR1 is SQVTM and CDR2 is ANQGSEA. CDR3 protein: CSVDGDRNTEAFF. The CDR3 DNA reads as TGCAGCGTTGATGGGGACAGGAACACTGAGGCTTTCTTT.

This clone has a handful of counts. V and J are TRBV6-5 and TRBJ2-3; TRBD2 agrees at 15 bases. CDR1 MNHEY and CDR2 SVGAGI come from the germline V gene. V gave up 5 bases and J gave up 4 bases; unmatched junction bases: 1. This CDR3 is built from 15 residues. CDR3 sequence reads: CASSGLAGGPDTQYF. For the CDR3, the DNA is TGTGCCAGCAGTGGACTAGCGGGAGGGCCAGATACGCAGTATTTT.

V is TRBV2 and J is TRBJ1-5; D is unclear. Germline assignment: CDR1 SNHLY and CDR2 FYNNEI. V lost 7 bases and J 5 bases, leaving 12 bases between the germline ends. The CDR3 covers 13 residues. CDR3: CASTSGRDQPQHF. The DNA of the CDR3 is TGTGCCAGCACTTCGGGAAGGGATCAGCCCCAGCATTTT.

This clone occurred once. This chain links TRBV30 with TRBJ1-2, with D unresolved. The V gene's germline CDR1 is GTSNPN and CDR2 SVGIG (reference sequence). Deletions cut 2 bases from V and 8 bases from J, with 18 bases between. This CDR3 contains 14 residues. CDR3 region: CAWSSGSGSSGYTF. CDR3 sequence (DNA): TGTGCCTGGAGTTCCGGGTCTGGCTCGTCCGGCTACACCTTC.

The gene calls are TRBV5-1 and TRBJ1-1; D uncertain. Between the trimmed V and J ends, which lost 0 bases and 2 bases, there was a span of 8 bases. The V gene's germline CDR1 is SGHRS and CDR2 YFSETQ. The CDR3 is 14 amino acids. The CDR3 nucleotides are TGCGCCAGCAGCTTGGTGTCGGGTAACACTGAAGCTTTCTTT. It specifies CASSLVSGNTEAFF.

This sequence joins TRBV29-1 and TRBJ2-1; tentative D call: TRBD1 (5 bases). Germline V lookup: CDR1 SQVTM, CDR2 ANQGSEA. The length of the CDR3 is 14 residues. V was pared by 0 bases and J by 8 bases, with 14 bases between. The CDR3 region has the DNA TGCAGCGTTGAAGATATTTCCACAGGATATGAGCAGTTCTTC. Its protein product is CSVEDISTGYEQFF.

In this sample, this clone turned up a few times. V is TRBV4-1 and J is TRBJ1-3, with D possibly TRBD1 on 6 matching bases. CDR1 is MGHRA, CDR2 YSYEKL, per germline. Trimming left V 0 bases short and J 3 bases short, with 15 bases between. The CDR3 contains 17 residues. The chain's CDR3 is CASSQDRGRGGGNTIYF. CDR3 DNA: TGCGCCAGCAGCCAAGATAGAGGCAGGGGTGGTGGAAACACCATATATTTT.

CDR3 protein: CASSFGLLSSYEQYF. The CDR3 DNA follows: TGTGCCAGCAGCTTCGGACTACTTTCTTCCTACGAGCAGTACTTC. The V call is TRBV11-2, the J call TRBJ2-7; D possibly corresponds to TRBD2 (6 bases). V lost 3 bases to trimming and J lost 1 base, with 13 bases between them. This CDR3 is 15 amino acids long. The V gene's germline CDR1 is SGHAT and CDR2 FQNNGV.

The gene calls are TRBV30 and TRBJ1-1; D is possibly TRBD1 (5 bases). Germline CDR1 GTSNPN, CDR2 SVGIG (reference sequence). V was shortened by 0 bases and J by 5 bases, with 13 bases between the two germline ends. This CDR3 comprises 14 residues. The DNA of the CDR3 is TGTGCCTGGAGTGTTTCCAGGGTAGGGACTGAAGCTTTCTTT. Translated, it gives CAWSVSRVGTEAFF.

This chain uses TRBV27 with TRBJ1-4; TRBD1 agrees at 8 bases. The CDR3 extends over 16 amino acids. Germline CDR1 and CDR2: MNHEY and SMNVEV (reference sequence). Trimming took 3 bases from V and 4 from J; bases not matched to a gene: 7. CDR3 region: CASSFRRQGSNEKLFF. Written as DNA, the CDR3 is TGTGCCAGCAGTTTTCGTCGACAGGGGAGTAATGAAAAACTGTTTTTT.

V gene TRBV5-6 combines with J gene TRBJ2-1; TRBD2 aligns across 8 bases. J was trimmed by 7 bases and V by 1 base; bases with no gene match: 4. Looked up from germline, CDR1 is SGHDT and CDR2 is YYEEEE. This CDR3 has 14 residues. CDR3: CASSLISGANEQFF. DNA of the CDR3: TGTGCCAGCAGCTTGATTAGCGGGGCGAATGAGCAGTTCTTC.

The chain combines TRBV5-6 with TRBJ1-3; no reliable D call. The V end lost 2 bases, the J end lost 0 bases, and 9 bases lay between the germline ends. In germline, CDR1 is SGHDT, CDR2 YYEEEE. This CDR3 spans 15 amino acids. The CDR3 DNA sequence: TGTGCCAGCAGCTTTCAGGCCACCTCTGGAAACACCATATATTTT. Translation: CASSFQATSGNTIYF. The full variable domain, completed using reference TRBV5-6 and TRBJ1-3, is DAGVTQSPTHLIKTRGQQVTLRCSPKSGHDTVSWYQQALGQGPQFIFQYYEEEERQRGNFPDRFSGHQFPNYSSELNVNALLLGDSALYLCASSFQATSGNTIYFGEGSWLTVV.

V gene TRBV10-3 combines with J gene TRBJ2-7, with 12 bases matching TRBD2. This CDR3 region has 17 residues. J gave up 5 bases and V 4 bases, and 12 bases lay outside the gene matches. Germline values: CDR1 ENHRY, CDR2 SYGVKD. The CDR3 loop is CAISATSSGGGSNEQYF. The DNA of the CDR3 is TGTGCCATCAGTGCCACCTCTAGCGGGGGGGGTTCAAACGAGCAGTACTTC.

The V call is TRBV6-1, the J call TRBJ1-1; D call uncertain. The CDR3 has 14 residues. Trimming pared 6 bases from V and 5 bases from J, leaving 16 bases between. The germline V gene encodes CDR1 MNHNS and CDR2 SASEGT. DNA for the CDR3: TGTGCCAGCAGGGGAGGAGGTCGTGAGACTGAAGCTTTCTTT. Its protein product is CASRGGGRETEAFF.

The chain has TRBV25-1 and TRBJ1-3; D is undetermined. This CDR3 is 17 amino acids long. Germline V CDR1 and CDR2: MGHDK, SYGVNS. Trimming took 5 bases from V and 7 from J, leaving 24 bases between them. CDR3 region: CASSLPFSPGRGNTIYF. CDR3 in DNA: TGTGCCAGCAGTCTTCCCTTCTCACCGGGTCGAGGGAACACCATATATTTT.

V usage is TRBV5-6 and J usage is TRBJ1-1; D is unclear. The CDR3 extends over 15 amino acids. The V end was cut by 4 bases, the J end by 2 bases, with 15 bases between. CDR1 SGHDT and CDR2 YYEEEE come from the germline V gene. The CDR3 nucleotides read TGTGCCAGCAGCCCCGCGGGGATTCTTAACACTGAAGCTTTCTTT. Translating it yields CASSPAGILNTEAFF. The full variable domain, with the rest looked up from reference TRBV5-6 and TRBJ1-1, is DAGVTQSPTHLIKTRGQQVTLRCSPKSGHDTVSWYQQALGQGPQFIFQYYEEEERQRGNFPDRFSGHQFPNYSSELNVNALLLGDSALYLCASSPAGILNTEAFFGQGTRLTVV.

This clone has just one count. The CDR3 nucleotides read TGTGCCAGCAGACACCGGGACAGGCCTCGGGAGCAGTACTTC. Amino acid sequence: CASRHRDRPREQYF. The gene calls are TRBV6-4 and TRBJ2-7, with TRBD1 matching 8 bases. The germline V gene has CDR1 MRHNA and CDR2 SNTAGT. The ends lost 6 bases at V and 7 bases at J; junction bases unmatched: 11. The CDR3 runs to 14 residues.